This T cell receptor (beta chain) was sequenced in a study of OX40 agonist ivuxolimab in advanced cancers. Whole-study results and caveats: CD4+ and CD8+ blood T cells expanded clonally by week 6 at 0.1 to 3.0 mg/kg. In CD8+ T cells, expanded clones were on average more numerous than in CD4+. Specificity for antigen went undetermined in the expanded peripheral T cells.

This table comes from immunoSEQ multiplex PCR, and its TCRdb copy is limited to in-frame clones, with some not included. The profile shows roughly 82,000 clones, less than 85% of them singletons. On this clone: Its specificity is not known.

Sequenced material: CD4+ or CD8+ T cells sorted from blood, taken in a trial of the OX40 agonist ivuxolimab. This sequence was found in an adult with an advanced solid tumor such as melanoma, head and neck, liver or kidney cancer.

In DNA form, the CDR3 reads TGTGCCAGCAGCACGTCCCAGACAGGGAACTATGGCTACACCTTC. Translated, it gives CASSTSQTGNYGYTF. The chain employs TRBV7-9 and TRBJ1-2; 7 bases fit TRBD1. Germline lookup yields CDR1 SEHNR and CDR2 FQNEAQ (reference sequence). The V and J ends lost 5 bases and 2 bases, in that order; junction bases with no gene match: 8. The CDR3 is made up of 15 amino acids.